Listed here is a single TCR beta chain. This sample was included in a study of blood T cell repertoires in COVID-19. As for the study in general: PBMCs, B-cell-depleted T cells, or T cells provided the cDNA or gDNA that made up the material.

Profiling relied on immunoSEQ multiplex PCR, and the TCRdb table lists in-frame clones only, not all of them. The profile shows roughly 250,000 clones, roughly 83% of them singletons. Germline-derived CDR1 and CDR2 are SQVTM and ANQGSEA. The ends lost 3 bases at V and 8 bases at J; junction bases unmatched: 9. The CDR3 totals 13 residues. The sequenced sample was peripheral blood. The sequence came from an elderly woman with acute or convalescent COVID-19. The chain links TRBV29-1 to TRBJ1-1, with 7 nucleotides matching TRBD1. The CDR3 loop is CSVERGLWREAFF. CDR3 DNA: TGCAGCGTTGAGAGGGGGCTATGGAGGGAAGCTTTCTTT.